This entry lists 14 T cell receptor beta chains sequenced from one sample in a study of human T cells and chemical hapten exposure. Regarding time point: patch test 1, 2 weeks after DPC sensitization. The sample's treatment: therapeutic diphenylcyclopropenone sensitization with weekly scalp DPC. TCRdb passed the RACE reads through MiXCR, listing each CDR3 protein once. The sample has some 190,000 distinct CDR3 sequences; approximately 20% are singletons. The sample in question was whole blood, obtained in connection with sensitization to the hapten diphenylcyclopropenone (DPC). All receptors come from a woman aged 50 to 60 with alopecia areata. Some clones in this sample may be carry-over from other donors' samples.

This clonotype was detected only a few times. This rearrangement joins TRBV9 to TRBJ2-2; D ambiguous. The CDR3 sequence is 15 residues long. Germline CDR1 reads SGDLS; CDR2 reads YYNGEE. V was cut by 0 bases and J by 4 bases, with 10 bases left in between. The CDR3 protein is CASSVDFPTTGELFF. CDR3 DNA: TGTGCCAGCAGCGTAGATTTCCCGACCACCGGGGAGCTGTTTTTT.

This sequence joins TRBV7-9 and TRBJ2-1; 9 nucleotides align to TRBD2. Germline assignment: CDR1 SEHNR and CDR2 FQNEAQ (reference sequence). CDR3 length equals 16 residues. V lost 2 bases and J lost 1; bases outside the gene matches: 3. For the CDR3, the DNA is TGTGCCAGCAGCTTACTTAGCGGGAGATCCTACAATGAGCAGTTCTTC. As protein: CASSLLSGRSYNEQFF.

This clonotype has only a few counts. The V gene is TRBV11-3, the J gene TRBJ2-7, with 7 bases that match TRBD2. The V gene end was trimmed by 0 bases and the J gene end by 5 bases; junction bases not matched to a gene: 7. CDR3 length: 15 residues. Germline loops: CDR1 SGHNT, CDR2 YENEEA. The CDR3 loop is CASSLESQRDHEQYF. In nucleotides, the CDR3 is TGTGCCAGCAGCTTAGAATCCCAGCGGGACCACGAGCAGTACTTC.

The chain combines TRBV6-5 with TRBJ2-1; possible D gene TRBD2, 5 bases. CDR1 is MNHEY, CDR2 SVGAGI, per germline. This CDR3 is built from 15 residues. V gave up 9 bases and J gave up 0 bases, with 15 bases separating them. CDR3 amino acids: CASQSSGSSYNEQFF. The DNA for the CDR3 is TGTGCCAGTCAGTCGTCGGGGAGCTCCTACAATGAGCAGTTCTTC.

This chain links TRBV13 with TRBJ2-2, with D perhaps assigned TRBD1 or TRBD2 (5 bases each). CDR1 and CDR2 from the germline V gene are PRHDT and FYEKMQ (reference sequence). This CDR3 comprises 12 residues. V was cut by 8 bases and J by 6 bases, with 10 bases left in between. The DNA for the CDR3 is TGTGCCAGCTGGAAGGGACCCGGGGAGCTGTTTTTT. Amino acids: CASWKGPGELFF.

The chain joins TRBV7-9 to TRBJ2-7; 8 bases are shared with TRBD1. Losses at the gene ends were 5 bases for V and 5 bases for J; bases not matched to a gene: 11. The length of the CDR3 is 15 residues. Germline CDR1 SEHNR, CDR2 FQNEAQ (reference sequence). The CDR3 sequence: CASSVDRDRYHEQYF. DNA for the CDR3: TGTGCCAGCAGCGTTGACCGGGACAGGTACCACGAGCAGTACTTC.

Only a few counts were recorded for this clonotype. The CDR3 spells CASSLEIRPYEQYF. DNA of the CDR3: TGCGCCAGCAGCTTGGAGATTCGGCCATACGAGCAGTACTTC. The V and J genes are TRBV5-1 and TRBJ2-7; D not resolved. CDR3 length: 14 residues. V dropped 0 bases and J dropped 4 bases, with 11 bases sitting between them. CDR1 SGHRS and CDR2 YFSETQ come from the germline V gene.

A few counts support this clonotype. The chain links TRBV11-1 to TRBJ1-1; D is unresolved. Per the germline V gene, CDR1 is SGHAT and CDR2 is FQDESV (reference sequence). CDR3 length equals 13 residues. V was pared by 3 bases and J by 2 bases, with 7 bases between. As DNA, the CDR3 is TGTGCCAGCAGCTTCGGTTACAACACTGAAGCTTTCTTT. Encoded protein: CASSFGYNTEAFF. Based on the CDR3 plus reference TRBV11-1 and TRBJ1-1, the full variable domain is EAEVAQSPRYKITEKSQAVAFWCDPISGHATLYWYRQILGQGPELLVQFQDESVVDDSQLPKDRFSAERLKGVDSTLKIQPAELGDSAMYLCASSFGYNTEAFFGQGTRLTVV.

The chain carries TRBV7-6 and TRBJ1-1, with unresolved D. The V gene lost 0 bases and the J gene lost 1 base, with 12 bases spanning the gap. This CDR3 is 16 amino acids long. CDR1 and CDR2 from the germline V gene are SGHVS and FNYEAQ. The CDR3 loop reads CASSLAAGWENTEAFF. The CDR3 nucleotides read TGTGCCAGCAGCTTAGCAGCGGGGTGGGAGAACACTGAAGCTTTCTTT. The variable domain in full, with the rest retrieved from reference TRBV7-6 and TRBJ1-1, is GAGVSQSPRYKVTKRGQDVALRCDPISGHVSLYWYRQALGQGPEFLTYFNYEAQQDKSGLPNDRFSAERPEGSISTLTIQRTEQRDSAMYRCASSLAAGWENTEAFFGQGTRLTVV.

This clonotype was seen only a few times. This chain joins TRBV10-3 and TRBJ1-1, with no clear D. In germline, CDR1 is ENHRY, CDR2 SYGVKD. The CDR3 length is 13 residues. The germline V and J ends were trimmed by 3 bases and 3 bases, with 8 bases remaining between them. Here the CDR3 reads CAISDRVDTEAFF. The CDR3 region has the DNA TGTGCCATCAGTGACCGGGTTGACACTGAAGCTTTCTTT.

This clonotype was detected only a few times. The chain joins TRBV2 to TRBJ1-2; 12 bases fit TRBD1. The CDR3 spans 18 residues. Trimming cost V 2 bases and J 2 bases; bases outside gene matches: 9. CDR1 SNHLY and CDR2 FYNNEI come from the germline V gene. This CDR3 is CASSEPSGTGGGNYGYTF. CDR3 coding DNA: TGTGCCAGCAGTGAACCCTCCGGGACAGGGGGCGGAAACTATGGCTACACCTTC.

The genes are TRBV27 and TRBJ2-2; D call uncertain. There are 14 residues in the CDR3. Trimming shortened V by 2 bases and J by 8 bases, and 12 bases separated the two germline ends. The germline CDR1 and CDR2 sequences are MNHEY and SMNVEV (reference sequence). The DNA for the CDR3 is TGTGCCAGCAGTTTACTACCGTTTTGGGGGGAGCTGTTTTTT. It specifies CASSLLPFWGELFF.

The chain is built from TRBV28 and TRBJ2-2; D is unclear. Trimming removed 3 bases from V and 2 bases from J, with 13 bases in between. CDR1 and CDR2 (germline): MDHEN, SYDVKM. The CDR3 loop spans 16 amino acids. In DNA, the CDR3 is TGTGCCAGCAGTTTTGGTAACCAGATCAACACCGGGGAGCTGTTTTTT. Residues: CASSFGNQINTGELFF.

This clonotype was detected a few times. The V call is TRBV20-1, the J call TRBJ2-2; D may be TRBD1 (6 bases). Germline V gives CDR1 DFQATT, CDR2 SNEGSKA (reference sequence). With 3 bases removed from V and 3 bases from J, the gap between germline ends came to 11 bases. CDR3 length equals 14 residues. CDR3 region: CSARGATDTGELFF. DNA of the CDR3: TGCAGTGCTAGGGGGGCCACAGACACCGGGGAGCTGTTTTTT.